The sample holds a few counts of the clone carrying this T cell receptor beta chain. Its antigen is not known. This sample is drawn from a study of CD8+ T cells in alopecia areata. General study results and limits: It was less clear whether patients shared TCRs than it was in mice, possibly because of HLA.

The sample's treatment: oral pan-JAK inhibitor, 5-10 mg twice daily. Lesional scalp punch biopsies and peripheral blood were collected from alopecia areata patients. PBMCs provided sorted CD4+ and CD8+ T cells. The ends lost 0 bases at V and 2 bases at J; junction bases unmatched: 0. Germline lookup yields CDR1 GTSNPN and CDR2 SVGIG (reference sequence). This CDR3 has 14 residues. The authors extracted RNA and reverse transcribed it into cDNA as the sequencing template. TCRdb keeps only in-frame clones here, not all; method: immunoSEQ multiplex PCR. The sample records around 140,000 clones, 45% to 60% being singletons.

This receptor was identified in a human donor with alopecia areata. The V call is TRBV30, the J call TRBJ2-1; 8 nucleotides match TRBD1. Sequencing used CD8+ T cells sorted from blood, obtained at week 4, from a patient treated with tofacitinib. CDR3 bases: TGTGCCTGGAGTGTACAGGGGGCCTACAATGAGCAGTTCTTC. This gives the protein CAWSVQGAYNEQFF.